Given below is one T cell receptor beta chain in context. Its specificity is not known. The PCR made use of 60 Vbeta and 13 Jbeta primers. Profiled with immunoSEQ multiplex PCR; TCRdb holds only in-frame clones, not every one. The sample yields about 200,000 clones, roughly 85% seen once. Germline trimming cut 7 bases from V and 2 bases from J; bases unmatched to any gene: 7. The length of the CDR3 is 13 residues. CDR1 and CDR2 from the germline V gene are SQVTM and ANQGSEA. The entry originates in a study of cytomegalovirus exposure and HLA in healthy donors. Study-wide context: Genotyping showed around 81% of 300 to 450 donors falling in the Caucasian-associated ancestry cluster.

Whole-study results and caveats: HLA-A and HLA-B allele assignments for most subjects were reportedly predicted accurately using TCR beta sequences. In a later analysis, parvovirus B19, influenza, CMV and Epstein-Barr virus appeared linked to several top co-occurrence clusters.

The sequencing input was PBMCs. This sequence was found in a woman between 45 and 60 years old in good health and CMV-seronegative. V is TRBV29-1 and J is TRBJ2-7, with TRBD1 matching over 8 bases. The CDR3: CSAGRTGTYEQYF. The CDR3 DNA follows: TGCAGCGCCGGCAGGACAGGGACCTACGAGCAGTACTTC.